This T cell receptor (beta chain) was recorded in a study of metastatic and nonmetastatic thyroid tumors (dated by TCRdb to the early 2020s). Background for the entire study: Repertoires were compared across peripheral blood and tumor or nodule tissue samples from malignant and benign thyroid patients. Findings and caveats that apply to the study as a whole: TCR beta diversity was reported as significantly higher in malignant tumors than in benign nodules, in both blood and tumor samples.

The method was PCR. These reads were obtained on an Illumina HiSeq 4000. High-throughput sequencing was used to profile the CDR3 region of the TCR beta-chain in every patient. The published analysis was carried out like this. CDR3 differences across clinicopathological groups were used to build a classifier for discriminating distant-metastatic papillary thyroid cancer patients. The Shannon index was used to assess repertoire diversity, and the Morisita-Horn index was used to assess tumor-blood repertoire similarity. TCRdb ran its own pipeline on the public reads, namely fastp trimming at Q25 and MiXCR clone calling, and kept in-frame beta chains. It is TCRdb's table, rather than the study itself, that gives the V and J calls and clone size. Counted in this sample were roughly 16,000 clones; around 35% of them appeared once. The top ten clonotypes cover 7% to 8.5% of the sample. Worth noting for this clone: Its antigen is currently not known. No qualities accompany the bases; no much larger clone lies one base away.

Before undergoing thyroid surgery, none of the patients had been given any kind of treatment. Using T-cell receptor beta sequencing, the researchers looked back retrospectively at clinical samples from patients, gathered between about 2011 and 2018. The germline V gene provides CDR1 MNHNS and CDR2 SASEGT. Spanning cysteine to phenylalanine, the CDR3 consists of 16 amino acids. The retained sequence is limited to the CDR3, 48 bases, with the frame set at the first base. The germline V end is reduced by 4 bases and the J end by 1 base; junction bases left unmatched: 7. The sequence came from a female donor with papillary thyroid cancer or a benign thyroid nodule (not recorded which). Some clones in this sample may be carry-over from other donors' samples. Recombination connected TRBV6-1 to TRBJ2-5; TRBD2 agrees with 9 junctional bases. The sequencing input was tumor tissue. The DNA sequence is as follows: TGTGCCAGCAGTGTCCCTATAGCGGGAGTCCAAGAGACCCAGTACTTC. Translated, this is CASSVPIAGVQETQYF.